This is a list of T cell receptor beta chains from one sample in a study of cytotoxic CD8 clonotypes in ibrutinib-treated CLL. The method was immunoSEQ multiplex PCR; TCRdb's version includes in-frame clones alone and lacks a portion of them. The data show just under 70,000 clones, 68% seen once. The sample here was PBMCs, taken after 12 months of ibrutinib treatment. The receptor source for this set is a human donor with chronic lymphocytic leukemia. CDR3s include the opening cysteine and the closing phenylalanine or tryptophan. D genes are given only for firm matches. Where a row states a size, it is once, few, many or the class of an expanded clone; other rows omit it.

V,size,J,D,CDR3,DNA
TRBV6-1,.,TRBJ1-2,TRBD1,CASSETGGLFYGYTF,TGTGCCAGCAGTGAAACAGGGGGCCTTTTCTATGGCTACACCTTC
TRBV16,.,TRBJ1-4,.,CASSPAGATNEKLFF,TGTGCCAGCAGCCCTGCAGGGGCCACTAATGAAAAACTGTTTTTT
TRBV28,few,TRBJ2-3,TRBD1,CASSYPDRRTDTQYF,TGTGCCAGCAGTTATCCGGACAGGCGCACAGATACGCAGTATTTT
TRBV25-1,.,TRBJ2-5,TRBD1,CASSPWGQGLETQYF,TGTGCCAGCAGTCCATGGGGACAGGGGTTGGAGACCCAGTACTTC
TRBV11-2,.,TRBJ2-2,TRBD1,CASSVYGTGGTGELFF,TGTGCCAGCAGCGTTTACGGGACAGGGGGCACCGGGGAGCTGTTTTTT
TRBV10-3,.,TRBJ2-3,.,CAIRSREETQYF,TGTGCCATCAGGTCACGGGAAGAGACGCAGTATTTT
TRBV21-1,few,TRBJ2-7,.,CASSRGFSYEQYF,TGTGCCAGCAGCAGGGGCTTCTCCTACGAGCAGTACTTC
TRBV5-4,.,TRBJ2-3,.,CASSKGGGASTDTQYF,TGTGCCAGCAGCAAAGGGGGGGGCGCGAGCACAGATACGCAGTATTTT
TRBV5-1,.,TRBJ2-2,.,CASSLDTGELFF,TGCGCCAGCAGCTTGGATACCGGGGAGCTGTTTTTT
TRBV18,few,TRBJ1-1,.,CASSPETEAFF,TGTGCCAGCTCACCGGAGACAGAGGCTTTCTTT
TRBV6-6,.,TRBJ2-7,TRBD1,CASSRDSPYEQYF,TGTGCCAGCAGCAGGGACAGCCCCTACGAGCAGTACTTC
TRBV29-1,.,TRBJ2-6,TRBD1,CSVGGEGAAGANVLTF,TGCAGCGTTGGGGGCGAGGGGGCCGCGGGGGCCAACGTCCTGACTTTC
TRBV7-2,.,TRBJ2-2,.,CASSRGWAGELFF,TGTGCCAGCAGTCGAGGTTGGGCCGGGGAGCTGTTTTTT
TRBV15,.,TRBJ1-4,.,CATSRVPDVRESEF,TGTGCCACCAGCAGAGTGCCCGACGTACGGGAGAGCGAGTTT
TRBV7-2,.,TRBJ1-6,.,CASSFLGRPLHF,TGTGCCAGCAGCTTTTTAGGACGACCCCTCCACTTT
TRBV9,.,TRBJ2-1,TRBD2,CASSVGGGGSYNEQFF,TGTGCCAGCAGCGTAGGGGGCGGGGGCTCCTACAATGAGCAGTTCTTC
TRBV4-1,.,TRBJ1-3,TRBD1,CASSHSGQGGNTIYF,TGCGCCAGCAGCCACTCGGGACAGGGAGGAAACACCATATATTTT
TRBV7-8,few,TRBJ2-5,TRBD2,CASRRPLAGQETQYF,TGTGCCAGCAGGCGCCCCCTAGCGGGGCAAGAGACCCAGTACTTC
TRBV7-2,.,TRBJ2-3,TRBD2,CASSTGLAGADTQYF,TGTGCCAGCAGCACGGGACTAGCGGGGGCAGATACGCAGTATTTT
TRBV11-2,few,TRBJ1-4,.,CASSLSGEKLFF,TGTGCCAGCAGCCTATCGGGTGAAAAACTGTTTTTT
TRBV18,once,TRBJ1-1,TRBD1,CASSNPRGRTEAFF,TGTGCCAGCTCAAACCCCAGGGGGCGGACTGAAGCTTTCTTT
TRBV30,.,TRBJ2-7,.,CAWSVRGKNEQYF,TGTGCCTGGAGTGTTAGGGGCAAGAACGAGCAGTACTTC
TRBV7-9,.,TRBJ2-7,.,CASSSRGPINFYEQYF,TGTGCCAGCAGCTCCCGGGGACCGATAAACTTCTACGAGCAGTACTTC
TRBV7-8,.,TRBJ1-6,TRBD1,CASSAHRQGYNSPLHF,TGTGCCAGCAGCGCCCACAGACAGGGATATAATTCACCCCTCCACTTT
TRBV19,few,TRBJ2-1,.,CASSIDKTEYNEQFF,TGTGCCAGTAGTATAGATAAAACCGAGTACAATGAGCAGTTCTTC
TRBV27,.,TRBJ1-5,.,CASRFRNVGNQPQHF,TGTGCCAGCAGGTTCCGGAACGTGGGCAATCAGCCCCAGCATTTT
TRBV5-6,.,TRBJ1-2,.,CASSFGAGSGYGYTF,TGTGCCAGCAGCTTCGGCGCAGGGAGTGGCTATGGCTACACCTTC
TRBV14,.,TRBJ2-2,TRBD1,CASSPRDRGRTGELFF,TGTGCCAGCAGCCCGCGGGACAGGGGGCGTACCGGGGAGCTGTTTTTT
TRBV9,.,TRBJ2-3,.,CASSVAPGTPTDTQYF,TGTGCCAGCAGCGTAGCCCCAGGGACCCCCACAGATACGCAGTATTTT
TRBV19,.,TRBJ2-3,TRBD2,CASTFLLAGLGEFTDTQYF,TGTGCCAGTACCTTCCTCCTAGCGGGGTTAGGGGAATTCACAGATACGCAGTATTTT
TRBV2,.,TRBJ1-2,TRBD1,CASSEEGTGLVSGYTF,TGTGCCAGCAGTGAAGAGGGGACAGGTCTGGTATCAGGCTACACCTTC
TRBV30,few,TRBJ1-5,.,CAWSVGDWQPQHF,TGTGCCTGGAGCGTAGGGGATTGGCAGCCCCAGCATTTT
TRBV5-4,once,TRBJ1-2,.,CASSSNTGGGSGYTF,TGTGCCAGCAGCTCAAACACGGGGGGAGGAAGTGGCTACACCTTC
TRBV23-1,.,TRBJ2-4,.,CASSQSVLLNIQYF,TGCGCCAGCAGTCAATCGGTCCTCCTGAACATTCAGTACTTC
TRBV5-1,.,TRBJ1-1,.,CASSLAPGTEAFF,TGCGCCAGCAGCTTGGCCCCAGGCACTGAAGCTTTCTTT
TRBV7-2,.,TRBJ2-3,TRBD1,CASSPPTTGPDTQYF,TGTGCCAGCAGCCCCCCAACGACAGGGCCAGATACGCAGTATTTT
TRBV6-6,once,TRBJ1-4,.,CASSYRLTEKLFF,TGTGCCAGCAGTTACAGGCTAACTGAAAAACTGTTTTTT
TRBV10-2,.,TRBJ2-2,TRBD2,CASNPGLADTGELFF,TGCGCCAGCAACCCGGGACTAGCGGACACCGGGGAGCTGTTTTTT
TRBV10-1,.,TRBJ1-5,.,CASSRLGGGWYQPQHF,TGCGCCAGCAGTCGCCTCGGGGGTGGGTGGTATCAGCCCCAGCATTTT
TRBV4-3,.,TRBJ2-2,.,CASSQFIGTTNTGELFF,TGCGCCAGCAGCCAATTCATTGGGACAACGAACACCGGGGAGCTGTTTTTT
TRBV5-1,.,TRBJ2-3,TRBD2,CASSLTSGGADTQYF,TGCGCCAGCAGCCTGACTAGCGGGGGGGCGGATACGCAGTATTTT